This T cell receptor (beta chain) was sequenced during a study of OX40 agonist ivuxolimab in advanced cancers. CDR1 and CDR2 (germline): LGHNA, YSLEER. The CDR3 covers 16 residues. The repertoire was sequenced with immunoSEQ multiplex PCR; TCRdb's copy has only in-frame clones and lacks some. The sample gives some 87,000 clones, 94% of which show up once; 11% is in the top ten. With respect to this clone: A read error may account for a junction end that differs from germline.

Specimen: CD4+ or CD8+ T cells sorted from blood, collected in a trial of the OX40 agonist ivuxolimab. The sequence was obtained from an adult with an advanced solid tumor such as melanoma, head and neck, liver or kidney cancer. The chain has TRBV4-3 and TRBJ2-7, with D perhaps matching TRBD2 (7 bases). The CDR3 protein is CASSQGFVGGPNDQDF. The DNA for the CDR3 is TGCGCCAGCAGCCAGGGCTTTGTCGGGGGGCCTAACGACCAGGACTTC.